This T cell receptor (beta chain) was captured by sequencing in a study of CD8 T cells in ankylosing spondylitis. Study findings and constraints: Within peripheral blood, clones linked to disease were CD8+ and relatively rare.

The sample holds many counts of this clonotype. The target antigen is unknown. V dropped 0 bases and J dropped 4 bases, with 4 bases sitting between them. In germline, CDR1 is SGHAT, CDR2 FQNNGV. The CDR3 is 13 amino acids. TCRdb redid the calling of the 5' RACE reads with MiXCR, one entry per CDR3 protein. The sample has about 52,000 distinct CDR3 sequences; roughly 7.3% are singletons. This receptor was obtained from a female donor with ankylosing spondylitis or in good health (not recorded which). Sequences were obtained from blood, either unsorted or a sorted T cell fraction (not recorded which). The chain couples TRBV11-2 to TRBJ2-1, with D hard to call. As DNA, the CDR3 is TGTGCCAGCAGCTTAGAAGTGTACAATGAGCAGTTCTTC. Its translation is CASSLEVYNEQFF.